The next 28 T cell receptor beta chains were all read from a single sample in a study of shared clonotypes between healthy human individuals. Sequencing used immunoSEQ multiplex PCR; TCRdb keeps in-frame clones, though not all of them. The table has some 900,000 clones, 60% to 85% seen once. The sample consisted of memory CD4+ T cells sorted from blood. Subset defined: CD45RA-negative fraction. Receptors originate from a man younger than 30 in good health.

In its sample, this clone was seen once. The chain links TRBV7-9 to TRBJ2-7, with D possibly matching TRBD2 (6 bases). The V gene's germline CDR1 is SEHNR and CDR2 FQNEAQ (reference sequence). The CDR3 sequence is 14 residues long. V lost 8 bases and J 6 bases, leaving 20 bases between the germline ends. The CDR3 protein is CASAVGSGEGEQYF. CDR3 DNA sequence: TGTGCCAGCGCGGTCGGTTCGGGAGAGGGCGAGCAGTACTTC.

The chain has TRBV6-1 and TRBJ1-5; no clear D. The germline gives CDR1 MNHNS, CDR2 SASEGT. The CDR3 spans 14 residues. V was shortened by 6 bases and J by 1 base, with 10 bases between the two germline ends. CDR3 residues: CASSPLRSNQPQHF. DNA for the CDR3: TGTGCCAGCAGCCCACTAAGGAGCAATCAGCCCCAGCATTTT.

This clone was detected a few times. The CDR3 bases are TGTGCCAGCAGTTACTCGAATGGGAGAGCTTTCTTT. Protein: CASSYSNGRAFF. The chain has TRBV6-5 and TRBJ1-1, with D unresolved. V was shortened by 0 bases and J by 10 bases, with 9 bases between the two germline ends. Germline V lookup: CDR1 MNHEY, CDR2 SVGAGI. The CDR3 sequence is 12 residues long.

This chain links TRBV11-2 with TRBJ1-1; D remains ambiguous. This CDR3 has 12 amino acids. Between the trimmed V and J ends, which lost 5 bases and 4 bases, there was a span of 8 bases. Germline V CDR1 and CDR2: SGHAT, FQNNGV. CDR3 bases: TGTGCCAGCAGCCGGCGCTTCACTGAAGCTTTCTTT. This translates into CASSRRFTEAFF. The whole variable domain, remainder taken from reference TRBV11-2 and TRBJ1-1, is EAGVAQSPRYKIIEKRQSVAFWCNPISGHATLYWYQQILGQGPKLLIQFQNNGVVDDSQLPKDRFSAERLKGVDSTLKIQPAKLEDSAVYLCASSRRFTEAFFGQGTRLTVV.

This clone has a single count. The chain uses TRBV5-4 and TRBJ2-7; unclear D gene. CDR3 length equals 13 residues. Looked up from germline, CDR1 is SGHNT and CDR2 is YYREEE (reference sequence). V gave up 4 bases and J gave up 2 bases, with 10 bases separating them. In nucleotides, the CDR3 is TGTGCCAGCAGCGTAGACGGAACCTACGAGCAGTACTTC. It is translated as CASSVDGTYEQYF.

The count of this clone is one. V and J are TRBV28 and TRBJ1-1; perhaps TRBD1 as D (5 bases). Germline values: CDR1 MDHEN, CDR2 SYDVKM. V was pared by 5 bases and J by 4 bases, with 17 bases between. The CDR3 has 15 amino acids. Written as DNA, the CDR3 is TGTGCCAGCAGTGGTTATGCCCCGGGGGGCACTGAAGCTTTCTTT. It codes for CASSGYAPGGTEAFF.

The J gene is TRBJ2-1, the V gene TRBV5-1, with D perhaps being TRBD1 or TRBD2 (5 bases each). V lost 7 bases and J 12 bases, leaving 17 bases between the germline ends. Per the germline V gene, CDR1 is SGHRS and CDR2 is YFSETQ. There are 12 residues in the CDR3. CDR3 amino acids: CASGGTVQGQFF. In DNA, the CDR3 is TGCGCCAGCGGGGGAACAGTTCAGGGGCAGTTCTTC.

V usage is TRBV9 and J usage is TRBJ1-2; maybe TRBD1 (6 bases). CDR1 and CDR2 from the germline V gene are SGDLS and YYNGEE. The CDR3 is 14 residues long. Trimming removed 0 bases from V and 4 bases from J, with 10 bases in between. CDR3 DNA: TGTGCCAGCAGCGTAGTACAGGACAGCTATGGCTACACCTTC. Its protein is CASSVVQDSYGYTF.

This clone was seen many times. J is TRBJ2-3 and V is TRBV19; a weak D match, TRBD2 (6 bases). CDR3 length equals 14 residues. The germline V gene encodes CDR1 LNHDA and CDR2 SQIVND (reference sequence). The germline V and J ends were trimmed by 4 bases and 5 bases, with 13 bases remaining between them. CDR3 sequence (DNA): TGTGCCAGTAGTACGTGGCAGGGAGGAGATACGCAGTATTTT. Translating it yields CASSTWQGGDTQYF.

The V and J genes are TRBV5-6 and TRBJ1-2; D perhaps matches TRBD1 (6 bases). Trimming left V 3 bases short and J 7 bases short, with 13 bases between. Germline-derived CDR1 and CDR2 are SGHDT and YYEEEE. CDR3 length: 13 amino acids. CDR3 residues: CASSSQGSIGYTF. The DNA for the CDR3 is TGTGCCAGCAGCTCGCAGGGGAGTATTGGCTACACCTTC.

The chain links TRBV5-1 to TRBJ2-7, with 9 bases fitting TRBD1. The trim removed 4 bases at V and 1 base at J, leaving 3 bases unmatched. CDR3 length: 14 residues. CDR1 and CDR2 (germline): SGHRS, YFSETQ. This chain's CDR3 is CASSPQGASYEQYF. DNA for the CDR3: TGCGCCAGCAGCCCACAGGGGGCATCCTACGAGCAGTACTTC.

This clone appeared a single time. The chain is built from TRBV5-1 and TRBJ2-5; D not certain. Trimming cost V 4 bases and J 2 bases, with 9 bases left between them. CDR1 SGHRS and CDR2 YFSETQ come from the germline V gene. The CDR3 covers 13 residues. The CDR3 bases are TGCGCCAGCAGCGTCCCCAAGCAAGAGACCCAGTACTTC. Protein sequence: CASSVPKQETQYF. The full variable domain, in which reference TRBV5-1 and TRBJ2-5 provide the parts outside the CDR3, is KAGVTQTPRYLIKTRGQQVTLSCSPISGHRSVSWYQQTPGQGLQFLFEYFSETQRNKGNFPGRFSGRQFSNSRSEMNVSTLELGDSALYLCASSVPKQETQYFGPGTRLLVL.

To note about this clone: Different DNA sequences within this sample yield the same CDR3. The chain couples TRBV5-1 to TRBJ2-5; 10 nucleotides agree with TRBD2. V trimming: 4 bases; J trimming: 5 bases; junction bases outside the gene matches: 2. The germline gives CDR1 SGHRS, CDR2 YFSETQ. This CDR3 has 13 residues. CDR3 nucleotide sequence: TGCGCCAGCAGCCCACTAGCGGGGGAGACCCAGTACTTC. The encoded protein is CASSPLAGETQYF.

Comments on this clone: Within the sample, other DNA sequences also encode this same CDR3. The CDR3 sequence: CASSLGQGTSPLHF. The CDR3 DNA follows: TGTGCCAGCAGCTTGGGCCAGGGGACTTCACCCCTCCACTTT. The chain links TRBV5-6 to TRBJ1-6; possible D gene TRBD1, 6 bases. The CDR3 loop spans 14 amino acids. V lost 0 bases and J 9 bases, leaving 10 bases between the germline ends. Germline V gene data show CDR1 as SGHDT and CDR2 as YYEEEE.

V gene TRBV10-3 combines with J gene TRBJ2-3; a weak D match, TRBD1 (6 bases). Germline V CDR1 and CDR2: ENHRY, SYGVKD. This CDR3 comprises 14 residues. Trimming pared 4 bases from V and 1 base from J, leaving 9 bases between. The CDR3 loop reads CAISGQARTDTQYF. The CDR3 DNA reads TGTGCCATCAGTGGACAGGCCCGCACAGATACGCAGTATTTT.

Concerning this clone: Sequence at one end of the junction differs from germline and may be a read error. The CDR3 DNA reads as TGTGCTAGCAGCTTAGGGACAGGGGATGAAAAACTGTTTTTT. Its translation: CASSLGTGDEKLFF. The rearrangement links TRBV7-7 to TRBJ1-4, with TRBD1 matching 10 bases. There are 14 residues in the CDR3. Germline CDR1 reads SSHAT; CDR2 reads FNYEAQ (reference sequence).

This clone was picked up one time. The J gene is TRBJ1-1, the V gene TRBV7-8; 8 bases agree with TRBD1. With 0 bases clipped from V and 8 bases from J, the junction kept 11 bases outside the gene matches. The CDR3 has 16 residues. The germline V gene has CDR1 SGHVS and CDR2 FQNEAQ. In nucleotides, the CDR3 is TGTGCCAGCAGCTTAGCGAGGACAGGGTTAATCCCCGAAGCTTTCTTT. As protein: CASSLARTGLIPEAFF.

CDR3: CSVEKDTGDEQYF. CDR3 nucleotide sequence: TGCAGCGTTGAAAAGGATACAGGGGACGAGCAGTACTTC. The genes are TRBV29-1 and TRBJ2-7; TRBD1 matches at 7 bases. CDR3 length: 13 residues. Germline assignment: CDR1 SQVTM and CDR2 ANQGSEA. J lost 5 bases, V lost 2 bases, and 6 bases had no gene match.

This chain uses TRBV6-5 with TRBJ2-2; 8 bases fit TRBD2. The germline V gene has CDR1 MNHEY and CDR2 SVGAGI. The CDR3 runs 14 residues. V gave up 6 bases and J gave up 3 bases; unmatched junction bases: 3. In DNA, the CDR3 is TGTGCCAGCAGAGAAGCGGGGGACACCGGGGAGCTGTTTTTT. Its protein is CASREAGDTGELFF.

The gene calls are TRBV12-5 and TRBJ2-5; D is possibly TRBD2 (5 bases). Trimming removed 1 base at V and 5 bases at J, with 8 bases between. Germline V gene sequence: CDR1 LGHNT, CDR2 FRNRAP. This CDR3 comprises 13 residues. In DNA form, the CDR3 reads TGTGCTAGTGGTTTGGGCTCGGGGGAGACCCAGTACTTC. Protein product: CASGLGSGETQYF.

As for this clone: The sample contains more than one DNA sequence encoding this CDR3. The J gene is TRBJ2-5, the V gene TRBV7-2, with TRBD2 matching 8 bases. Germline V gene sequence: CDR1 SGHTA, CDR2 FQGNSA. This CDR3 is built from 14 residues. The trim removed 4 bases at V and 4 bases at J, leaving 5 bases unmatched. The DNA for the CDR3 is TGTGCCAGCAGCTCTCCGGGAGGGGGAGAGACCCAGTACTTC. Residues: CASSSPGGGETQYF.

V is TRBV2 and J is TRBJ2-2; D not resolved. The CDR3 extends over 16 amino acids. Germline V gene sequence: CDR1 SNHLY, CDR2 FYNNEI. The V end was cut by 2 bases, the J end by 0 bases, with 10 bases between. The CDR3: CASSEQAPPNTGELFF. The CDR3 bases are TGTGCCAGCAGTGAACAGGCACCTCCGAACACCGGGGAGCTGTTTTTT.

This chain links TRBV2 with TRBJ2-2; 7 positions match TRBD1. J lost 4 bases, V lost 8 bases, and 4 bases had no gene match. CDR3 length: 13 residues. The germline gives CDR1 SNHLY, CDR2 FYNNEI. The CDR3 DNA reads TGTGCCAGCGACAGGGATGGCACCGGGGAGCTGTTTTTT. It specifies CASDRDGTGELFF.

This chain joins TRBV2 and TRBJ2-3; 13 nucleotides align to TRBD2. The CDR3 spans 14 residues. V dropped 6 bases and J dropped 8; count of bases not matched to a gene: 5. The germline V gene has CDR1 SNHLY and CDR2 FYNNEI. CDR3 in amino acids: CASRGLAGPGTQYF. CDR3 nucleotides: TGTGCCAGCAGGGGACTAGCGGGGCCGGGTACGCAGTATTTT. Full variable domain (rest looked up from reference TRBV2 and TRBJ2-3): EPEVTQTPSHQVTQMGQEVILRCVPISNHLYFYWYRQILGQKVEFLVSFYNNEISEKSEIFDDQFSVERPDGSNFTLKIRSTKLEDSAMYFCASRGLAGPGTQYFGPGTRLTVL.

V gene TRBV11-2 combines with J gene TRBJ2-1, with D possibly matching TRBD1 (6 bases). The CDR3 has 19 residues. Germline-derived CDR1 and CDR2 are SGHAT and FQNNGV. V lost 3 bases and J lost 4, with 25 bases in between. CDR3: CASSFTGIRVALKYNEQFF. DNA of the CDR3: TGTGCCAGCAGCTTCACAGGGATACGGGTGGCCCTAAAGTACAATGAGCAGTTCTTC. The entire variable domain, with the rest obtained from reference TRBV11-2 and TRBJ2-1, is as follows: EAGVAQSPRYKIIEKRQSVAFWCNPISGHATLYWYQQILGQGPKLLIQFQNNGVVDDSQLPKDRFSAERLKGVDSTLKIQPAKLEDSAVYLCASSFTGIRVALKYNEQFFGPGTRLTVL.

V usage is TRBV18 and J usage is TRBJ2-6; D is undetermined. CDR1 is KGHSH and CDR2 is LQKENI in the germline V gene. Trimming cost V 3 bases and J 3 bases, with 9 bases left between them. The CDR3 has 15 residues. CDR3: CASSPATSGANVLTF. DNA of the CDR3: TGTGCCAGCTCACCTGCGACCAGTGGGGCCAACGTCCTGACTTTC.

The chain joins TRBV4-3 to TRBJ1-2; TRBD1 agrees at 7 bases. The CDR3 sequence is 14 residues long. V lost 8 bases, J lost 4 bases, and 10 bases stayed unmatched. The V gene's germline CDR1 is LGHNA and CDR2 YSLEER. CDR3 region: CASPRQGPIYGYTF. CDR3 coding DNA: TGCGCCAGCCCAAGACAGGGTCCAATCTATGGCTACACCTTC.

The rearrangement links TRBV2 to TRBJ1-2; perhaps TRBD1 as D (5 bases). CDR3 length: 12 amino acids. Per the germline V gene, CDR1 is SNHLY and CDR2 is FYNNEI. Trimming took off 6 bases at V and 2 bases at J, with 7 bases between the two ends. The CDR3 region has the DNA TGTGCCAGCAGGGGGGTAAACTATGGCTACACCTTC. Translating gives CASRGVNYGYTF.